The clone carrying this T cell receptor (beta chain) was seen ten or more times. Its antigen is not known. Germline V gene lookup returns CDR1 MNHNS and CDR2 SASEGT. The CDR3 is 16 amino acids. The V end lost 4 bases, the J end lost 0 bases, and 15 bases lay between the germline ends. Original methodology: Variation in CDR3 across clinicopathological groups served as the basis for constructing a distant-metastasis classifier in papillary thyroid cancer. TCRdb re-analyzed the PCR reads using MiXCR. TCRdb's processing, not the study's, gives the V and J calls here. The sample shows some 23,000 clones, 20% to 25% of them seen only once. This entry belongs to a study of metastatic and nonmetastatic thyroid tumors. Study information: Both malignant and benign thyroid patients supplied peripheral blood and tumor or nodule tissue samples, across which the repertoires of these patients were then compared. Study-level results: Within blood and tumor, benign nodules reportedly had significantly lower TCR beta diversity than malignant thyroid tumors did.

Nobody among the patients had been given any treatment before thyroid surgery. The chain combines TRBV6-1 with TRBJ2-5; D is possibly TRBD1 (8 bases). Sequencing was carried out using adjacent normal tissue. The clonotype was recovered from a female donor with papillary thyroid cancer or a benign thyroid nodule (not recorded which). Some clones in this sample may be carry-over from other donors' samples. The CDR3 loop is CASSGGQAGDQETQYF. The CDR3 DNA sequence: TGTGCCAGCAGTGGGGGACAGGCGGGGGACCAAGAGACCCAGTACTTC.